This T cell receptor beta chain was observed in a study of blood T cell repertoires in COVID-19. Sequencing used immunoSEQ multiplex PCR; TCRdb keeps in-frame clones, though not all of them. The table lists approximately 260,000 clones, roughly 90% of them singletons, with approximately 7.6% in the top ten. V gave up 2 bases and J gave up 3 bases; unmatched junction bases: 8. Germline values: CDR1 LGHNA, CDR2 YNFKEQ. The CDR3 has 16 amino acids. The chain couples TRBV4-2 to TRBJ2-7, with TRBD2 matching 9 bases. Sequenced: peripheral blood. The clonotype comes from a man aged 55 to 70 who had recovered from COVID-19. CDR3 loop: CASSQLGAGGIYEQYF. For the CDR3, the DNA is TGTGCCAGCAGCCAACTCGGAGCGGGGGGTATCTACGAGCAGTACTTC.